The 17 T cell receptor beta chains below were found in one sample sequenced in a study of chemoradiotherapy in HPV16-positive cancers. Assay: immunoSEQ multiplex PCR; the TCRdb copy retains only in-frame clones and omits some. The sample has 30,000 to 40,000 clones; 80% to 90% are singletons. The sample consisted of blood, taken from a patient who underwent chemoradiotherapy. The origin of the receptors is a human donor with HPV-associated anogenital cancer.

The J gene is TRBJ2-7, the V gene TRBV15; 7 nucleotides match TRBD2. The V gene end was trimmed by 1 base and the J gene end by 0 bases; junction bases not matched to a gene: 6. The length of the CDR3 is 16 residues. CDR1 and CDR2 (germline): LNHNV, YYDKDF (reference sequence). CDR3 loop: CATSRAREVHSYEQYF. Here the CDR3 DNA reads TGTGCCACCAGCAGAGCTCGGGAGGTGCACTCCTACGAGCAGTACTTC.

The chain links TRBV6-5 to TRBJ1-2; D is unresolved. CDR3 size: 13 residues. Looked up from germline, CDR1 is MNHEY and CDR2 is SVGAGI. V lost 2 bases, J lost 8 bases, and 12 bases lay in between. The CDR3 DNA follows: TGTGCCAGCAGTTACGAGGGCGACGACGGCTACACCTTC. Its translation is CASSYEGDDGYTF.

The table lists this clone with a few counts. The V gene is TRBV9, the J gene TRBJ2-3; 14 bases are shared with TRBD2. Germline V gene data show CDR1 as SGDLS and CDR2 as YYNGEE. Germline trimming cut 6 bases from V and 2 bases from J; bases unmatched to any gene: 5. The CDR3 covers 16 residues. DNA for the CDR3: TGTGCCAGCACCGGACTAGCGGGAGGCCCCACAGATACGCAGTATTTT. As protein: CASTGLAGGPTDTQYF.

CDR3 in amino acids: CAISKTSSYTDTQYF. As DNA, the CDR3 is TGTGCCATCAGTAAGACTAGCTCTTACACAGATACGCAGTATTTT. The chain employs TRBV10-3 and TRBJ2-3, with 7 bases that match TRBD2. Germline trimming cut 5 bases from V and 2 bases from J; bases unmatched to any gene: 7. Germline CDR1 and CDR2: ENHRY and SYGVKD. The CDR3 length is 15 residues.

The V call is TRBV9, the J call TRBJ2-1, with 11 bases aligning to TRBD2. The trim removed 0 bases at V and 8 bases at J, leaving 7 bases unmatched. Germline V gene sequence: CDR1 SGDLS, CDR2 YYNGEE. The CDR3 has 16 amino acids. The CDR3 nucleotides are TGTGCCAGCAGCGTAGCTCTACTAGCGGGAGACTATGAGCAGTTCTTC. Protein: CASSVALLAGDYEQFF.

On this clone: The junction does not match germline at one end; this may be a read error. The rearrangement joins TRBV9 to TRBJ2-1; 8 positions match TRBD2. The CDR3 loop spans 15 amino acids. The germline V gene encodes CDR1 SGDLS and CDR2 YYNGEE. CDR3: CASSVDGGAYNEQFF. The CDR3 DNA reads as TGTGCCAGTAGCGTAGACGGGGGGGCCTACAATGAGCAGTTCTTC.

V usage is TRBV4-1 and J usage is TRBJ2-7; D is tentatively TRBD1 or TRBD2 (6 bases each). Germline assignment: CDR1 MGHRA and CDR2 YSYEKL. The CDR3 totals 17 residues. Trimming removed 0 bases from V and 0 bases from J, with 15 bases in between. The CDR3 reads CASSQDRGRARSYEQYF. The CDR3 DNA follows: TGCGCCAGCAGCCAAGATCGGGGGCGGGCCCGCTCCTACGAGCAGTACTTC.

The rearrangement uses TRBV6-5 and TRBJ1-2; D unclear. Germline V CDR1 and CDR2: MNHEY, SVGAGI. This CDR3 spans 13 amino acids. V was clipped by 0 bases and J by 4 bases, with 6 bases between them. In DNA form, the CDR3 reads TGTGCCAGCAGTTACTCTGGGTCCTATGGCTACACCTTC. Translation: CASSYSGSYGYTF.

This CDR3 is CASRSTGAGGTGELFF. The CDR3 DNA reads as TGCGCCAGCAGAAGTACAGGGGCAGGAGGGACCGGGGAGCTGTTTTTT. This chain joins TRBV5-1 and TRBJ2-2; TRBD1 is a possible D gene (7 bases). CDR3 length: 16 residues. Germline loops: CDR1 SGHRS, CDR2 YFSETQ. V dropped 5 bases and J dropped 5 bases, with 19 bases sitting between them. Combining the CDR3 with reference TRBV5-1 and TRBJ2-2 gives the whole variable domain KAGVTQTPRYLIKTRGQQVTLSCSPISGHRSVSWYQQTPGQGLQFLFEYFSETQRNKGNFPGRFSGRQFSNSRSEMNVSTLELGDSALYLCASRSTGAGGTGELFFGEGSRLTVL.

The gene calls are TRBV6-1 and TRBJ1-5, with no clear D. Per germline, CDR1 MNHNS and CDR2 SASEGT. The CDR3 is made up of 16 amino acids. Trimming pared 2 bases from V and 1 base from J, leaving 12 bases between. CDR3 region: CASSEYGLGSNQPQHF. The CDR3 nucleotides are TGTGCCAGCAGTGAATATGGACTCGGAAGCAATCAGCCCCAGCATTTT.

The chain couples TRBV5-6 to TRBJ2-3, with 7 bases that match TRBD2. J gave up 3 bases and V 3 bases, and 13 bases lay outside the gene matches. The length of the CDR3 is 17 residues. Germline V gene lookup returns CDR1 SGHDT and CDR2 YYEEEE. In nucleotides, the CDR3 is TGTGCCAGCAGCTGGACCCCTCGCGGGGAGGGGACAGATACGCAGTATTTT. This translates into CASSWTPRGEGTDTQYF.

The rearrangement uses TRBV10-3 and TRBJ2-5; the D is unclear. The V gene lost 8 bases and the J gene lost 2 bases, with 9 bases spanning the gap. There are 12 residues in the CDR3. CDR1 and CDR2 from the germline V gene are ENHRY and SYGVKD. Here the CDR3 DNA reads TGTGCCATCGCGGCAATACAAGAGACCCAGTACTTC. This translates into CAIAAIQETQYF.

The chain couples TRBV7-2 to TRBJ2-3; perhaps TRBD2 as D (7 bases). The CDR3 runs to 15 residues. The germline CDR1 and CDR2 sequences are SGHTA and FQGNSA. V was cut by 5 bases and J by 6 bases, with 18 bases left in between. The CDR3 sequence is CASSRGAAQPDTQYF. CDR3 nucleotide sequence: TGTGCCAGCAGCCGGGGGGCAGCCCAACCCGATACGCAGTATTTT.

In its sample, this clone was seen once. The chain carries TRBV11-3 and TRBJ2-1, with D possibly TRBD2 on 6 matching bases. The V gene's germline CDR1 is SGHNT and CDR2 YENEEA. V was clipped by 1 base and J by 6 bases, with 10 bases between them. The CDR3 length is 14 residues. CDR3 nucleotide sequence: TGTGCCAGCAGCTTAGGGGGCGGGGTCAATGAGCAGTTCTTC. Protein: CASSLGGGVNEQFF.

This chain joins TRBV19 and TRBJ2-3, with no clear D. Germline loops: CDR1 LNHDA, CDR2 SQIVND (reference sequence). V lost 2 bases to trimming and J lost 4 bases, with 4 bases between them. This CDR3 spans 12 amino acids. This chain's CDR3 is CASSILADTQYF. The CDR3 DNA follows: TGTGCCAGTAGTATATTAGCAGATACGCAGTATTTT.

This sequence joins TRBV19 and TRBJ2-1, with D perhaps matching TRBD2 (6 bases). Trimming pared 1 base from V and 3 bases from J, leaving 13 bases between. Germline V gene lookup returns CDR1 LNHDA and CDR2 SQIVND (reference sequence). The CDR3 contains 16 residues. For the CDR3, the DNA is TGTGCCAGTAGTATAGTGGAACTAGCAAACTACAATGAGCAGTTCTTC. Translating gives CASSIVELANYNEQFF.

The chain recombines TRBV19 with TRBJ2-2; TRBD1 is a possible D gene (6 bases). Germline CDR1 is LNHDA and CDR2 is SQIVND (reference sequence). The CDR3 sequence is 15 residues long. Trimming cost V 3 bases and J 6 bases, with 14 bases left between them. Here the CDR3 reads CASSIVRGVSGELFF. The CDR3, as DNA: TGTGCCAGTAGTATCGTCAGGGGAGTATCCGGGGAGCTGTTTTTT.